The 4 T cell receptor beta chains presented below share a single source sample, sequenced in a study of CD8 T cells in Susac syndrome. Random hexamers were used to reverse transcribe an amount of roughly 0.45 to 1 ug RNA. TCRdb reprocessed the immunoSEQ multiplex PCR reads via MiXCR and lists one record per CDR3 protein. In the table there are 150,000 to 200,000 distinct CDR3 sequences, 85% to 95% of which are singletons. The specimen sequenced was CD4+ T cells from PBMCs. Receptor source: a human donor with multiple sclerosis.

CDR3 sequence: CASKREGNTDTQYF. The CDR3 DNA reads TGTGCCAGTAAACGGGAGGGGAACACAGATACGCAGTATTTT. The chain is built from TRBV19 and TRBJ2-3, with TRBD2 identical over 8 bases. The CDR3 covers 14 residues. Trimming removed 7 bases from V and 2 bases from J; junction bases left unmatched: 5. From germline, CDR1 is LNHDA and CDR2 SQIVND (reference sequence).

The chain couples TRBV12-3 or TRBV12-4 to TRBJ2-1; unclear D gene. Trimming cost V 5 bases and J 8 bases, with 19 bases left between them. CDR3 size: 15 residues. The CDR3 is CASSPPGPGSHEQFF. The CDR3 nucleotides are TGTGCCAGCAGTCCCCCCGGGCCAGGCTCCCATGAGCAGTTCTTC.

The chain uses TRBV5-1 and TRBJ2-2; D possibly corresponds to TRBD2 (6 bases). The CDR3 loop spans 15 amino acids. V was shortened by 3 bases and J by 6 bases, with 15 bases between the two germline ends. CDR1 and CDR2 from the germline V gene are SGHRS and YFSETQ. The CDR3 DNA sequence: TGCGCCAGCAGCTCGCGGGGAACCCCCTCCGGGGAGCTGTTTTTT. It is translated as CASSSRGTPSGELFF.

This chain connects TRBV20-1 to TRBJ2-2; 9 bases are a match to TRBD1. The germline V gene encodes CDR1 DFQATT and CDR2 SNEGSKA (reference sequence). This CDR3 has 17 residues. V lost 3 bases and J lost 3; bases outside the gene matches: 11. The CDR3 coding sequence is TGCAGTGCTAGGAAGGGACAGGGTGGGGGGTACACCGGGGAGCTGTTTTTT. It codes for CSARKGQGGGYTGELFF.